Shown below are 20 T cell receptor beta chains from a single sample sequenced in a study of cytomegalovirus exposure and HLA in healthy donors. Amplification used 60 Vbeta primers and 13 Jbeta primers. Clones were sequenced by immunoSEQ multiplex PCR, and TCRdb holds only the in-frame ones, with some missing. Among roughly 100,000 clones listed, about 80% were seen once. The material sequenced was PBMCs. The receptor set was obtained from a man in his fifties or sixties in good health and CMV-seropositive.

The rearrangement uses TRBV7-2 and TRBJ2-7; 7 bases are a match to TRBD2. Trimming removed 5 bases from V and 4 bases from J; junction bases left unmatched: 11. Looked up from germline, CDR1 is SGHTA and CDR2 is FQGNSA. This CDR3 comprises 15 residues. CDR3 bases: TGTGCCAGCAGCCTAAGAGAGGGAGGGCCTTACGAGCAGTACTTC. Translated: CASSLREGGPYEQYF.

The J gene is TRBJ2-3, the V gene TRBV2; perhaps TRBD2 as D (6 bases). There are 14 residues in the CDR3. CDR1 and CDR2 (germline): SNHLY, FYNNEI. V dropped 7 bases and J dropped 2 bases, with 13 bases sitting between them. The CDR3 here is CASNRDFNTDTQYF. The CDR3 nucleotides are TGTGCCAGCAATCGGGACTTCAACACAGATACGCAGTATTTT.

The chain combines TRBV11-2 with TRBJ1-6, with 7 bases aligning to TRBD1. From germline, CDR1 is SGHAT and CDR2 FQNNGV. The CDR3 contains 17 residues. V lost 5 bases to trimming and J lost 0 bases; unmatched junction nucleotides: 7. CDR3 DNA sequence: TGTGCCAGCAGCAGCCGGGACAGCTACTCCTATAATTCACCCCTCCACTTT. Residues: CASSSRDSYSYNSPLHF.

This rearrangement joins TRBV7-6 to TRBJ1-4; a possible D gene is TRBD1 (5 bases). V gave up 1 base and J gave up 6 bases, with 12 bases separating them. The germline V gene encodes CDR1 SGHVS and CDR2 FNYEAQ. The CDR3 has 15 residues. The CDR3 spells CASSLGIGGDEKLFF. CDR3 coding DNA: TGTGCCAGCAGCTTAGGCATCGGGGGGGATGAAAAACTGTTTTTT.

As for this clone: The germline gene is not matched at one end of the junction; a read error may be the cause. This chain links TRBV7-6 with TRBJ2-7; possibly TRBD1 for D (6 bases). The CDR3 contains 14 residues. Germline V gene sequence: CDR1 SGHVS, CDR2 FNYEAQ. CDR3 in DNA: TGTGCCAGCAGCCTTACAGGGCTTCGGGGCGAGCAGTGCTTC. It translates to CASSLTGLRGEQCF.

The chain links TRBV5-1 to TRBJ1-2; 7 positions agree with TRBD1. This CDR3 spans 13 amino acids. V was pared by 0 bases and J by 11 bases, with 7 bases of the junction left unmatched. Germline loops: CDR1 SGHRS, CDR2 YFSETQ. The CDR3 region has the DNA TGCGCCAGCAGCTTGGAAGGGACAGCGCGGTACACCTTC. Its protein is CASSLEGTARYTF. Full variable domain (rest looked up from reference TRBV5-1 and TRBJ1-2): KAGVTQTPRYLIKTRGQQVTLSCSPISGHRSVSWYQQTPGQGLQFLFEYFSETQRNKGNFPGRFSGRQFSNSRSEMNVSTLELGDSALYLCASSLEGTARYTFGSGTRLTVV.

This chain links TRBV5-1 with TRBJ2-1, with 11 bases that match TRBD2. CDR3 length equals 15 residues. Germline V gene sequence: CDR1 SGHRS, CDR2 YFSETQ. V lost 4 bases to trimming and J lost 4 bases; unmatched junction nucleotides: 4. CDR3 sequence: CASSTTSGVYNEQFF. CDR3 coding DNA: TGCGCCAGCAGCACGACTAGCGGGGTTTACAATGAGCAGTTCTTC.

This clone was picked up a small number of times. The gene calls are TRBV5-6 and TRBJ2-7; 12 positions agree with TRBD2. From germline, CDR1 is SGHDT and CDR2 YYEEEE. The CDR3 extends over 16 amino acids. V lost 2 bases to trimming and J lost 2 bases; unmatched junction nucleotides: 5. The CDR3 DNA follows: TGTGCCAGCAGCTTTGGGGGACTAGCGGGTCCCTACGAGCAGTACTTC. It is translated as CASSFGGLAGPYEQYF.

V gene TRBV28 combines with J gene TRBJ2-7; TRBD1 agrees at 9 bases. Germline lookup yields CDR1 MDHEN and CDR2 SYDVKM. Germline trimming cut 5 bases from V and 9 bases from J; bases unmatched to any gene: 11. This CDR3 has 14 residues. CDR3 coding DNA: TGTGCCAGCAGTCGCCCGGGACAGGGAGACGGGCAGTACTTC. Its translation: CASSRPGQGDGQYF.

The V and J genes are TRBV23-1 and TRBJ2-7, with D tentatively TRBD1 (6 bases). TRBV23-1 carries the ORF label, with uncertain function. The CDR3 consists of 18 residues. Trimming shortened V by 3 bases and J by 0 bases, and 21 bases separated the two germline ends. CDR3 nucleotides: TGCGCCAGCAGTCAGGGGAAGCTCAGGGGATTAAGCTCCTACGAGCAGTACTTC. Translating gives CASSQGKLRGLSSYEQYF.

The CDR3 reads CASSGSDYEQYF. CDR3 in DNA: TGTGCCAGCAGTGGTAGCGACTACGAGCAGTACTTC. The chain recombines TRBV28 with TRBJ2-7; maybe TRBD2 (5 bases). Per germline, CDR1 MDHEN and CDR2 SYDVKM. The V and J ends lost 5 bases and 3 bases respectively, with 8 bases between them. The CDR3 extends over 12 amino acids.

V is TRBV5-1 and J is TRBJ2-1; 11 nucleotides line up with TRBD2. The ends lost 7 bases at V and 0 bases at J; junction bases unmatched: 6. CDR1 is SGHRS, CDR2 YFSETQ, per germline. This CDR3 contains 16 residues. DNA for the CDR3: TGCGCCAGCCAGCTAGCGGGAGGATCCTCCTACAATGAGCAGTTCTTC. Translating it yields CASQLAGGSSYNEQFF.

The chain carries TRBV27 and TRBJ1-1; 8 nucleotides align to TRBD1. From germline, CDR1 is MNHEY and CDR2 SMNVEV (reference sequence). Trimming removed 3 bases from V and 5 bases from J; junction bases left unmatched: 5. CDR3 length equals 14 residues. The CDR3 DNA reads TGTGCCAGCAGTTTGGACAGGGTTCAGACTGAAGCTTTCTTT. As protein: CASSLDRVQTEAFF.

This clone was picked up one time. The V gene is TRBV10-3, the J gene TRBJ1-6; the D gene is possibly TRBD1 (5 bases). Per the germline V gene, CDR1 is ENHRY and CDR2 is SYGVKD. The V end was cut by 2 bases, the J end by 8 bases, with 13 bases between. CDR3 length equals 15 residues. The CDR3 loop reads CAISEAGDRDSPLHF. CDR3 nucleotide sequence: TGTGCCATCAGTGAGGCGGGGGATAGGGATTCACCCCTCCACTTT.

This clone was recorded once. The chain combines TRBV2 with TRBJ2-5, with D tentatively TRBD2 (6 bases). Trimming shortened V by 7 bases and J by 5 bases, and 17 bases separated the two germline ends. This CDR3 has 14 residues. Germline CDR1 SNHLY, CDR2 FYNNEI. The CDR3 loop reads CASTLTRSRETQYF. CDR3 DNA: TGTGCCAGCACCCTGACTAGGAGTCGGGAGACCCAGTACTTC.

The gene calls are TRBV4-2 and TRBJ1-5; D is unclear. The CDR3 sequence is 13 residues long. The germline V and J ends were trimmed by 0 bases and 5 bases, with 5 bases remaining between them. CDR1 and CDR2 (germline): LGHNA, YNFKEQ. The CDR3 protein is CASSQDRDQPQHF. The CDR3, as DNA: TGTGCCAGCAGCCAAGATCGGGATCAGCCCCAGCATTTT.

J is TRBJ1-1 and V is TRBV10-3; D possibly corresponds to TRBD1 (5 bases). The germline CDR1 and CDR2 sequences are ENHRY and SYGVKD. CDR3 size: 14 residues. V lost 5 bases and J 1 base, leaving 11 bases between the germline ends. The CDR3 sequence is CAISRTGPNTEAFF. For the CDR3, the DNA is TGTGCCATCAGTAGAACAGGTCCGAACACTGAAGCTTTCTTT.

The chain couples TRBV18 to TRBJ2-5; weak D call: TRBD1 (5 bases). The germline V gene encodes CDR1 KGHSH and CDR2 LQKENI. The CDR3 extends over 12 amino acids. Trimming took off 11 bases at V and 5 bases at J, with 15 bases between the two ends. The CDR3 is CASSDSGETQYF. CDR3 DNA sequence: TGTGCCTCTTCCGACAGTGGGGAGACCCAGTACTTC.

V is TRBV9 and J is TRBJ2-2; a possible D gene is TRBD2 (6 bases). The CDR3 covers 14 residues. V shed 7 bases and J shed 4 bases, with 14 bases lying between them. Germline values: CDR1 SGDLS, CDR2 YYNGEE. This chain's CDR3 is CASQTSFGTGELFF. The CDR3 DNA follows: TGTGCCAGCCAGACTAGTTTTGGCACCGGGGAGCTGTTTTTT.

This clone was observed once. This rearrangement joins TRBV6-4 to TRBJ1-2; TRBD1 matches at 9 bases. With V trimmed by 6 bases and J by 8 bases, 13 bases remained unmatched. The germline CDR1 and CDR2 sequences are MRHNA and SNTAGT. This CDR3 has 15 amino acids. The CDR3: CASRDTGTGFEGYTF. The CDR3 coding sequence is TGTGCCAGCAGGGACACCGGGACAGGGTTTGAAGGCTACACCTTC.